Sequencing of this T cell receptor (beta chain) was carried out in a study of blood T cell repertoires in COVID-19. The wider study: From T cells, B-cell-depleted T cells, or PBMCs came the material, which was cDNA or gDNA.

Under the authors' procedure: Amplification of reference gene primers provided the estimated nucleated cell counts. Using immunoSEQ multiplex PCR, the repertoire was profiled, and TCRdb retains in-frame clones only, with some absent. V and J calls and clone size are those listed in that table; D and trimming were worked out from the DNA. The sample contains about 62,000 clones, 86% of which appear only once. Trimming took 1 base from V and 5 from J, leaving 6 bases between them. In germline, CDR1 is GTSNPN, CDR2 SVGIG (reference sequence). CDR3 length: 13 amino acids. A single count supports this clone.

The sequenced sample was peripheral blood. The chain employs TRBV30 and TRBJ1-6; TRBD1 might be the D (5 bases). This clonotype was sampled from an elderly woman with acute or convalescent COVID-19. CDR3 sequence (DNA): TGTGCCTGGAGTGAGGGGAATAATTCACCCCTCCACTTT. Translating gives CAWSEGNNSPLHF.